These 17 T cell receptor beta chains originate from one sample sequenced in a study of blood T cell repertoires in COVID-19. Libraries were prepared by immunoSEQ multiplex PCR; TCRdb keeps only in-frame clonotypes and omits some of them. This table has 200,000 to 250,000 clones, approximately 84% appearing once. Input material: peripheral blood. The source is an elderly man with acute or convalescent COVID-19.

On this clone: Additional DNA sequences in this sample encode the identical CDR3. V is TRBV18 and J is TRBJ1-4; weak D call: TRBD1 (5 bases). From germline, CDR1 is KGHSH and CDR2 LQKENI. The ends were cut back, 3 bases at V and 8 bases at J, with 10 bases in the middle. CDR3 length: 13 amino acids. Here the CDR3 reads CASSPQGGEKLFF. The CDR3 coding sequence is TGTGCCAGCTCACCGCAGGGAGGGGAAAAACTGTTTTTT.

The rearrangement links TRBV30 to TRBJ1-3, with D unclear. V was pared by 3 bases and J by 1 base, with 13 bases between. CDR1 GTSNPN and CDR2 SVGIG come from the germline V gene (reference sequence). This CDR3 has 15 amino acids. CDR3 loop: CAWRTPGGSGNTIYF. CDR3 DNA: TGTGCCTGGAGAACTCCGGGTGGTTCTGGAAACACCATATATTTT.

This rearrangement joins TRBV5-1 to TRBJ2-1; 8 nucleotides align to TRBD2. Germline CDR1 and CDR2: SGHRS and YFSETQ. This CDR3 spans 15 amino acids. V dropped 0 bases and J dropped 2; count of bases not matched to a gene: 1. The CDR3 nucleotides read TGCGCCAGCAGCTTGGACGGGGGGGCCTACAATGAGCAGTTCTTC. Protein product: CASSLDGGAYNEQFF.

V gene TRBV19 combines with J gene TRBJ1-1; no definite D call. Trimming pared 5 bases from V and 2 bases from J, leaving 9 bases between. The CDR3 covers 13 residues. Germline V gene data show CDR1 as LNHDA and CDR2 as SQIVND (reference sequence). DNA for the CDR3: TGTGCCAGTAGTGACATCACAAACACTGAAGCTTTCTTT. Amino acid sequence: CASSDITNTEAFF.

J is TRBJ1-1 and V is TRBV3-1 (or the pseudogene TRBV3-2); D is perhaps TRBD1 (6 bases). The CDR3 has 16 amino acids. Trimming took 4 bases from V and 1 from J, leaving 16 bases between them. From germline, CDR1 is LGHDT and CDR2 YNNKEL (reference sequence). Written as DNA, the CDR3 is TGTGCCAGCAGCCCGCATACAGGGTCCCCGAACACTGAAGCTTTCTTT. Residues: CASSPHTGSPNTEAFF.

V and J are TRBV19 and TRBJ1-5; tentatively, D is TRBD1 (6 bases). Between the trimmed V and J ends, which lost 8 bases and 1 base, there was a span of 12 bases. The CDR3 has 14 amino acids. CDR1 LNHDA and CDR2 SQIVND come from the germline V gene (reference sequence). The CDR3 spells CASREGVSNQPQHF. Here the CDR3 DNA reads TGTGCCAGTCGTGAGGGGGTGAGCAATCAGCCCCAGCATTTT.

The chain combines TRBV19 with TRBJ2-5; D possibly corresponds to TRBD2 (5 bases). V lost 8 bases and J 0 bases, leaving 10 bases between the germline ends. Per germline, CDR1 LNHDA and CDR2 SQIVND (reference sequence). CDR3 length: 13 amino acids. The CDR3 coding sequence is TGTGCCAGTTCGGGGTTGTACCAAGAGACCCAGTACTTC. It specifies CASSGLYQETQYF.

The chain has TRBV10-1 and TRBJ1-1; D is uncertain. V was clipped by 3 bases and J by 5 bases, with 13 bases between them. Germline assignment: CDR1 WNHNN and CDR2 SYGVQD (reference sequence). The CDR3 contains 14 residues. The chain's CDR3 is CASSESGVGTEAFF. The CDR3 DNA sequence: TGCGCCAGCAGTGAATCCGGGGTTGGGACTGAAGCTTTCTTT.

This chain connects TRBV28 to TRBJ2-7; TRBD2 aligns across 12 bases. The V segment lost 4 bases and the J segment 2 bases; nucleotides outside the gene matches: 3. Germline values: CDR1 MDHEN, CDR2 SYDVKM. CDR3 length equals 15 residues. In DNA, the CDR3 is TGTGCCAGCAGTTCCTGGACTAGCGGGACCTACGAGCAGTACTTC. Amino acid sequence: CASSSWTSGTYEQYF.

The chain joins TRBV6-5 to TRBJ2-1; possible D gene TRBD2, 5 bases. Trimming cost V 8 bases and J 2 bases, with 10 bases left between them. The V gene's germline CDR1 is MNHEY and CDR2 SVGAGI. This CDR3 is built from 13 residues. CDR3 in amino acids: CASGLAPYNEQFF. CDR3 sequence (DNA): TGTGCCAGCGGCCTAGCCCCCTACAATGAGCAGTTCTTC.

The chain uses TRBV5-4 and TRBJ2-2; a weak D match, TRBD2 (5 bases). The V end was cut by 0 bases, the J end by 1 base, with 7 bases between. The CDR3 consists of 15 residues. Germline CDR1 reads SGHNT; CDR2 reads YYREEE (reference sequence). The CDR3 nucleotides read TGTGCCAGCAGCTTGGGCGGGCAGAACACCGGGGAGCTGTTTTTT. Encoded protein: CASSLGGQNTGELFF.

The chain couples TRBV10-3 to TRBJ2-1, with 10 nucleotides matching TRBD1. Trimming took 4 bases from V and 5 from J; bases not matched to a gene: 2. Germline CDR1 ENHRY, CDR2 SYGVKD. This CDR3 contains 14 residues. In DNA, the CDR3 is TGTGCCATCAGTGTAGGACAGGGGGACAATGAGCAGTTCTTC. It encodes CAISVGQGDNEQFF.

V gene TRBV7-9 combines with J gene TRBJ2-1; 7 bases line up with TRBD2. Germline V lookup: CDR1 SEHNR, CDR2 FQNEAQ (reference sequence). The CDR3 contains 15 residues. V gave up 2 bases and J gave up 7 bases; unmatched junction bases: 8. CDR3 sequence (DNA): TGTGCCAGCAGCTTAACACTAGCGAGCCAGAATGAGCAGTTCTTC. It yields the protein CASSLTLASQNEQFF.

V usage is TRBV6-5 and J usage is TRBJ2-2, with D possibly being TRBD1 (6 bases). Trimming took off 7 bases at V and 1 base at J, with 13 bases between the two ends. Germline V gene sequence: CDR1 MNHEY, CDR2 SVGAGI. The CDR3 has 15 residues. The CDR3 reads CASNIGTKNTGELFF. DNA for the CDR3: TGTGCCAGCAACATCGGGACAAAGAACACCGGGGAGCTGTTTTTT.

J is TRBJ1-3 and V is TRBV18, with no clear D. Per germline, CDR1 KGHSH and CDR2 LQKENI. CDR3 length: 14 residues. V gave up 4 bases and J gave up 0 bases, with 7 bases separating them. CDR3 protein: CASSLADSGNTIYF. CDR3 DNA: TGTGCCAGCTCACTAGCAGACTCTGGAAACACCATATATTTT.

The chain combines TRBV24-1 with TRBJ2-6; 11 nucleotides line up with TRBD1. Germline V gene data show CDR1 as KGHDR and CDR2 as SFDVKD. V lost 2 bases, J lost 1 base, and 6 bases stayed unmatched. The CDR3 covers 19 residues. CDR3 sequence reads: CATSDWPGQGGSGANVLTF. DNA of the CDR3: TGTGCCACCAGTGATTGGCCGGGACAGGGGGGGTCTGGGGCCAACGTCCTGACTTTC.

V and J are TRBV27 and TRBJ2-3, with 9 bases identical to TRBD2. V shed 1 base, J shed 4 bases, and the junction held 3 bases outside the gene matches. The CDR3 sequence is 15 residues long. The germline V gene encodes CDR1 MNHEY and CDR2 SMNVEV (reference sequence). The CDR3 protein is CASSLLLAGPDTQYF. In DNA, the CDR3 is TGTGCCAGCAGTTTATTACTAGCGGGCCCAGATACGCAGTATTTT.